What follows are 20 T cell receptor beta chains derived from one specimen sequenced in a study of CD8 T cells in Susac syndrome. RNA was extracted with the RNeasy kit, and a quantity of roughly 0.45 to 1 ug was reverse transcribed using random hexamers. Using its own MiXCR run on the immunoSEQ multiplex PCR reads, TCRdb lists one record per CDR3 protein. In the table there are approximately 300,000 distinct CDR3 sequences, about 88% of which are singletons. The sample was CD8+ T cells from PBMCs. These receptors all come from a human donor with multiple sclerosis.

The CDR3 sequence is CASSAFKTHTGELFF. The CDR3 DNA reads TGTGCCAGCAGCGCCTTCAAAACCCACACCGGGGAGCTGTTTTTT. J is TRBJ2-2 and V is TRBV9; D ambiguous. CDR3 length equals 15 residues. Germline assignment: CDR1 SGDLS and CDR2 YYNGEE. V lost 3 bases and J 3 bases, leaving 12 bases between the germline ends.

This chain links TRBV28 with TRBJ2-2; maybe TRBD2 (6 bases). The germline V gene encodes CDR1 MDHEN and CDR2 SYDVKM. The V gene lost 2 bases and the J gene lost 1 base, with 11 bases spanning the gap. The CDR3 spans 16 residues. The CDR3 DNA sequence: TGTGCCAGCAGTTTAGCGGATAGCGGGAACACCGGGGAGCTGTTTTTT. It translates to CASSLADSGNTGELFF.

The V and J genes are TRBV20-1 and TRBJ2-7, with D unresolved. This CDR3 has 12 amino acids. The germline V gene encodes CDR1 DFQATT and CDR2 SNEGSKA (reference sequence). V was shortened by 3 bases and J by 2 bases, with 8 bases between the two germline ends. CDR3 DNA sequence: TGCAGTGCTAGGCAGGAAACCTACGAGCAGTACTTC. This gives the protein CSARQETYEQYF.

For the CDR3, the DNA is TGTGCCAGCAGTGATCGGACAGGGGGGAGATATGGCTACACCTTC. This sequence encodes CASSDRTGGRYGYTF. The rearrangement uses TRBV2 and TRBJ1-2; TRBD1 aligns across 10 bases. J was trimmed by 5 bases and V by 3 bases; bases with no gene match: 6. This CDR3 spans 15 amino acids. The germline CDR1 and CDR2 sequences are SNHLY and FYNNEI.

The chain links TRBV19 to TRBJ2-3; D tentatively fits TRBD1 or TRBD2 (6 bases each). CDR3 length equals 15 residues. Trimming shortened V by 6 bases and J by 5 bases, and 18 bases separated the two germline ends. Germline CDR1 and CDR2: LNHDA and SQIVND (reference sequence). The CDR3 region is CASRDPWGRGDTQYF. In DNA, the CDR3 is TGTGCCAGTAGAGATCCGTGGGGGCGGGGAGATACGCAGTATTTT.

This clonotype showed up just once. The CDR3 region is CATSERLSPYNEQFF. DNA for the CDR3: TGTGCCACCAGTGAGAGGCTCAGCCCTTACAATGAGCAGTTCTTC. V usage is TRBV24-1 and J usage is TRBJ2-1; D is unclear. Looked up from germline, CDR1 is KGHDR and CDR2 is SFDVKD. Trimming shortened V by 4 bases and J by 4 bases, and 13 bases separated the two germline ends. CDR3 length: 15 amino acids.

This chain joins TRBV27 and TRBJ2-3, with unresolved D. CDR3 length equals 14 residues. V dropped 2 bases and J dropped 7 bases, with 13 bases sitting between them. The germline V gene encodes CDR1 MNHEY and CDR2 SMNVEV (reference sequence). The CDR3 here is CASSLGLPPNTQYF. The CDR3 DNA is TGTGCCAGCAGTTTAGGGCTACCCCCGAATACGCAGTATTTT.

The gene calls are TRBV13 and TRBJ2-1; 10 bases align to TRBD1. V was pared by 5 bases and J by 0 bases, with 7 bases of the junction left unmatched. The germline gives CDR1 PRHDT, CDR2 FYEKMQ (reference sequence). This CDR3 spans 17 amino acids. In DNA, the CDR3 is TGTGCCAGCAGCCCCAGACAGGGGGCGAGCTCCTACAATGAGCAGTTCTTC. Its protein product is CASSPRQGASSYNEQFF.

The V and J genes are TRBV6-2 or TRBV6-3 and TRBJ2-5; TRBD1 is a possible D gene (5 bases). The CDR3 is 13 residues long. V was shortened by 7 bases and J by 5 bases, with 14 bases between the two germline ends. CDR1 MNHEY and CDR2 SVGEGT come from the germline V gene. As DNA, the CDR3 is TGTGCCAGCACCCTGACCCAGGGTGAGACCCAGTACTTC. Translating it yields CASTLTQGETQYF.

The chain uses TRBV6-4 and TRBJ2-2; D unclear. The CDR3 totals 13 residues. In germline, CDR1 is MRHNA, CDR2 SNTAGT. Trimming stripped 2 bases from V and 3 bases from J, with 4 bases between. CDR3 DNA sequence: TGTGCCAGCAGTGACGCAGACACCGGGGAGCTGTTTTTT. This codes for CASSDADTGELFF.

This clonotype has more than one count but fewer than ten. This sequence joins TRBV12-3 or TRBV12-4 and TRBJ2-1; D possibly uses TRBD1 or TRBD2 (6 bases each). The V end was cut by 3 bases, the J end by 4 bases, with 10 bases between. This CDR3 contains 14 residues. The CDR3 DNA reads as TGTGCCAGCAGTTTTAGGGGGGCGTACAATGAGCAGTTCTTC. Protein product: CASSFRGAYNEQFF.

The chain uses TRBV27 and TRBJ2-7, with a weak D call TRBD1 (6 bases). Trimming took 2 bases from V and 3 from J, leaving 14 bases between them. The CDR3 is 15 amino acids. CDR1 MNHEY and CDR2 SMNVEV come from the germline V gene (reference sequence). The CDR3: CASSLAGGHFYEQYF. The CDR3 region has the DNA TGTGCCAGCAGTTTAGCTGGGGGACACTTCTACGAGCAGTACTTC.

The chain employs TRBV9 and TRBJ2-7; TRBD1 aligns across 9 bases. Losses at the gene ends were 0 bases for V and 4 bases for J; bases not matched to a gene: 2. This CDR3 has 14 residues. Per the germline V gene, CDR1 is SGDLS and CDR2 is YYNGEE. The CDR3 DNA sequence: TGTGCCAGCAGCGTAGGGGGACAGGGATACGAGCAGTACTTC. This encodes CASSVGGQGYEQYF.

The gene calls are TRBV28 and TRBJ2-7; tentative D call: TRBD2 (5 bases). The germline gives CDR1 MDHEN, CDR2 SYDVKM. The CDR3 has 14 residues. Trimming left V 5 bases short and J 6 bases short, with 17 bases between. In DNA, the CDR3 is TGTGCCAGCAGTCCCCGAGGGAGTCGCGTCGAGCAGTACTTC. This gives the protein CASSPRGSRVEQYF.

Of note for this clonotype: Relative to the germline gene, one junction end is altered; a read error may explain this. The chain couples TRBV7-7 to TRBJ2-1, with 8 bases identical to TRBD2. The CDR3 length is 16 residues. Germline V gene sequence: CDR1 SSHAT, CDR2 FNYEAQ (reference sequence). The CDR3: CASSPVTSETYNEQFF. The CDR3 DNA reads as TGTGCTAGCAGCCCCGTGACTAGCGAAACCTACAATGAGCAGTTCTTC.

The chain employs TRBV14 and TRBJ2-5; D not resolved. This CDR3 spans 13 amino acids. Looked up from germline, CDR1 is SGHDN and CDR2 is FVKESK. Between the trimmed V and J ends, which lost 2 bases and 4 bases, there was a span of 8 bases. The CDR3 DNA reads TGTGCCAGCAGCCAAAGTTGGGGAGAGACCCAGTACTTC. It yields the protein CASSQSWGETQYF. Filled out from reference TRBV14 and TRBJ2-5, the complete variable domain reads EAGVTQFPSHSVIEKGQTVTLRCDPISGHDNLYWYRRVMGKEIKFLLHFVKESKQDESGMPNNRFLAERTGGTYSTLKVQPAELEDSGVYFCASSQSWGETQYFGPGTRLLVL.

The chain employs TRBV27 and TRBJ2-2; D perhaps matches TRBD2 (6 bases). Germline CDR1 MNHEY, CDR2 SMNVEV (reference sequence). Trimming cost V 3 bases and J 4 bases, with 15 bases left between them. This CDR3 contains 16 residues. CDR3 amino acids: CASSLIAFGSTGELFF. For the CDR3, the DNA is TGTGCCAGCAGTTTGATCGCCTTCGGGAGCACCGGGGAGCTGTTTTTT.

V and J are TRBV4-1 and TRBJ2-7; D is undetermined. Germline V gene sequence: CDR1 MGHRA, CDR2 YSYEKL. The CDR3 has 13 amino acids. Deletions cut 1 base from V and 4 bases from J, with 8 bases between. The CDR3 sequence is CASSQAPAYEQYF. The CDR3 nucleotides are TGCGCCAGCAGCCAAGCCCCAGCGTACGAGCAGTACTTC.

This chain connects TRBV9 to TRBJ1-1; D ambiguous. Germline V gene sequence: CDR1 SGDLS, CDR2 YYNGEE. The CDR3 is 11 amino acids. V lost 7 bases, J lost 2 bases, and 6 bases lay in between. The CDR3 DNA is TGTGCCAGCGGGAGTAACACTGAAGCTTTCTTT. This codes for CASGSNTEAFF.

The chain uses TRBV6-2 or TRBV6-3 and TRBJ1-5; no firm D call. Trimming took 2 bases from V and 8 from J, leaving 13 bases between them. The V gene's germline CDR1 is MNHEY and CDR2 SVGEGT. The CDR3 consists of 14 residues. The CDR3 DNA sequence: TGTGCCAGCAGTTACCCGAGGGCCTCGGAGCCCCAGCATTTT. Protein product: CASSYPRASEPQHF.